The next 25 T cell receptor beta chains were all read from a single sample in a study of blood T cell repertoires in COVID-19. The assay was immunoSEQ multiplex PCR, and TCRdb's table has in-frame clones only and misses some. The data hold tens of thousands of clones, with around 86% observed a single time. The material sequenced was peripheral blood. These receptors were obtained from a man between 70 and 80 years old with active COVID-19.

This clone was seen once. The chain recombines TRBV6-6 with TRBJ1-1; D is undetermined. The CDR3 sequence is 15 residues long. Germline assignment: CDR1 MNHNY and CDR2 SVGAGI (reference sequence). V lost 6 bases, J lost 1 base, and 15 bases lay in between. CDR3 region: CASSPFGSGNTEAFF. Here the CDR3 DNA reads TGTGCCAGCAGCCCCTTTGGGTCGGGGAACACTGAAGCTTTCTTT.

This clone came up once. The chain recombines TRBV11-1 with TRBJ1-1, with D uncertain. The CDR3 sequence is 15 residues long. V was clipped by 0 bases and J by 0 bases, with 8 bases between them. The V gene's germline CDR1 is SGHAT and CDR2 FQDESV (reference sequence). The CDR3 sequence: CASSLAGRMNTEAFF. The CDR3 coding sequence is TGTGCCAGCAGCTTAGCCGGCAGGATGAACACTGAAGCTTTCTTT. The full variable domain, in which reference TRBV11-1 and TRBJ1-1 provide the parts outside the CDR3, is EAEVAQSPRYKITEKSQAVAFWCDPISGHATLYWYRQILGQGPELLVQFQDESVVDDSQLPKDRFSAERLKGVDSTLKIQPAELGDSAMYLCASSLAGRMNTEAFFGQGTRLTVV.

V and J are TRBV9 and TRBJ1-2; D not certain. CDR1 SGDLS and CDR2 YYNGEE come from the germline V gene. With 3 bases removed from V and 4 bases from J, the gap between germline ends came to 16 bases. This CDR3 spans 15 amino acids. The chain's CDR3 is CASSAPSGFAYGYTF. Here the CDR3 DNA reads TGTGCCAGCAGCGCCCCTAGTGGGTTCGCCTATGGCTACACCTTC.

V usage is TRBV11-2 and J usage is TRBJ2-1, with 11 positions matching TRBD2. The CDR3 has 15 residues. Per the germline V gene, CDR1 is SGHAT and CDR2 is FQNNGV. V trimming: 6 bases; J trimming: 6 bases; junction bases outside the gene matches: 7. CDR3 coding DNA: TGTGCCAGCAGGCTAGCGGGAGGCCCCGGCAATGAGCAGTTCTTC. Its protein product is CASRLAGGPGNEQFF.

The V call is TRBV7-3, the J call TRBJ2-3; 12 nucleotides match TRBD2. Unmatched junction bases numbered 3, after V lost 5 bases and J lost 6 bases. The CDR3 length is 14 residues. CDR1 SGHTA and CDR2 FQGTGA come from the germline V gene. The CDR3 region has the DNA TGTGCCAGCAGCCCTAGCGGGAGGGTGGATACGCAGTATTTT. As protein: CASSPSGRVDTQYF.

This clone was found once. The chain couples TRBV24-1 to TRBJ2-1; 9 nucleotides align to TRBD2. The CDR3 runs 16 residues. CDR1 and CDR2 from the germline V gene are KGHDR and SFDVKD. J lost 8 bases, V lost 3 bases, and 10 bases had no gene match. CDR3 sequence reads: CATSDPQGGGGDEQFF. The DNA of the CDR3 is TGTGCCACCAGTGATCCCCAGGGCGGGGGGGGCGATGAGCAGTTCTTC.

This clone was observed once. The V call is TRBV12-3 or TRBV12-4, the J call TRBJ2-3; D remains ambiguous. V gave up 5 bases and J gave up 6 bases, with 6 bases separating them. The CDR3 extends over 11 amino acids. The CDR3: CASSILDTQYF. CDR3 DNA: TGTGCCAGCAGTATCCTGGATACGCAGTATTTT.

The V gene is TRBV5-4, the J gene TRBJ1-6; 7 bases are a match to TRBD1. The CDR3 consists of 16 residues. Germline V CDR1 and CDR2: SGHNT, YYREEE (reference sequence). V shed 4 bases, J shed 8 bases, and the junction held 12 bases outside the gene matches. CDR3 in DNA: TGTGCCAGCAGCCGGGAGGGAGACAGGGCAGATTCACCCCTCCACTTT. Translating it yields CASSREGDRADSPLHF.

This CDR3 reads CASSIGGPLTGARGYTF. As DNA, the CDR3 is TGTGCCAGTAGTATAGGGGGCCCACTAACAGGGGCACGCGGCTACACCTTC. The V gene is TRBV19, the J gene TRBJ1-2, with 7 positions matching TRBD1. V lost 1 base to trimming and J lost 8 bases; unmatched junction nucleotides: 16. Germline V gene sequence: CDR1 LNHDA, CDR2 SQIVND (reference sequence). The CDR3 covers 17 residues.

The V and J genes are TRBV4-3 and TRBJ1-5, with TRBD1 matching 8 bases. CDR3 length equals 17 residues. Germline V gene sequence: CDR1 LGHNA, CDR2 YSLEER. V shed 0 bases, J shed 4 bases, and the junction held 8 bases outside the gene matches. CDR3 region: CASSQELGRTGNQPQHF. As DNA, the CDR3 is TGCGCCAGCAGCCAAGAATTAGGCCGGACAGGGAATCAGCCCCAGCATTTT.

This clone was detected once. The chain couples TRBV5-1 to TRBJ2-7, with 7 bases lining up with TRBD2. Trimming cost V 6 bases and J 2 bases; bases outside gene matches: 8. There are 14 residues in the CDR3. From germline, CDR1 is SGHRS and CDR2 YFSETQ. The DNA of the CDR3 is TGCGCCAGCACCCCGGGGGGTATCACCTACGAGCAGTACTTC. Amino acids: CASTPGGITYEQYF.

V and J are TRBV9 and TRBJ1-5; D may be TRBD1 (5 bases). CDR3 length: 15 residues. CDR1 is SGDLS and CDR2 is YYNGEE in the germline V gene. Trimming pared 0 bases from V and 2 bases from J, leaving 9 bases between. CDR3 coding DNA: TGTGCCAGCAGCGTAGGGGGCTGGGGCAATCAGCCCCAGCATTTT. Its translation: CASSVGGWGNQPQHF.

This rearrangement joins TRBV27 to TRBJ1-1; D may be TRBD1 (5 bases). The CDR3 extends over 14 amino acids. The germline CDR1 and CDR2 sequences are MNHEY and SMNVEV (reference sequence). V was trimmed by 3 bases and J by 5 bases, leaving 13 bases between them. The CDR3, as DNA: TGTGCCAGCAGTTTGGGGCGGGAGGGGACTGAAGCTTTCTTT. Its translation is CASSLGREGTEAFF.

This chain links TRBV7-3 with TRBJ2-6; 7 bases agree with TRBD1. J was trimmed by 0 bases and V by 6 bases; bases with no gene match: 8. In germline, CDR1 is SGHTA, CDR2 FQGTGA. The CDR3 contains 17 residues. CDR3 coding DNA: TGTGCCAGCAGGAGGGACAGAGCAAGCTCTGGGGCCAACGTCCTGACTTTC. It is translated as CASRRDRASSGANVLTF.

The chain's CDR3 is CASSPQTGVDEKLFF. The CDR3 coding sequence is TGTGCCAGTAGCCCTCAGACCGGGGTGGACGAAAAACTGTTTTTT. The chain couples TRBV19 to TRBJ1-4; D gene unclear. CDR1 is LNHDA, CDR2 SQIVND, per germline (reference sequence). The CDR3 covers 15 residues. V was cut by 6 bases and J by 8 bases, with 19 bases left in between. Complete variable domain (other parts from reference TRBV19 and TRBJ1-4): DGGITQSPKYLFRKEGQNVTLSCEQNLNHDAMYWYRQDPGQGLRLIYYSQIVNDFQKGDIAEGYSVSREKKESFPLTVTSAQKNPTAFYLCASSPQTGVDEKLFFGSGTQLSVL.

The J gene is TRBJ2-5, the V gene TRBV24-1; the match to TRBD1 covers 7 bases. The V gene's germline CDR1 is KGHDR and CDR2 SFDVKD. This CDR3 comprises 16 residues. Trimming removed 0 bases from V and 1 base from J; junction bases left unmatched: 4. The CDR3 sequence is CATSDLSTGAQETQYF. CDR3 nucleotide sequence: TGTGCCACCAGTGATTTGTCCACAGGGGCCCAAGAGACCCAGTACTTC.

The rearrangement links TRBV9 to TRBJ1-6; possibly TRBD1 for D (5 bases). The V end lost 0 bases, the J end lost 7 bases, and 11 bases lay between the germline ends. CDR3 size: 15 residues. Germline CDR1 and CDR2: SGDLS and YYNGEE. Here the CDR3 DNA reads TGTGCCAGCAGCGTAGATCCAGGGTCAAATTCACCCCTCCACTTT. It encodes CASSVDPGSNSPLHF.

The chain recombines TRBV5-4 with TRBJ1-2; TRBD1 matches 7 bases. CDR1 SGHNT and CDR2 YYREEE come from the germline V gene (reference sequence). With 3 bases clipped from V and 2 bases from J, the junction kept 4 bases outside the gene matches. CDR3 size: 14 residues. In DNA, the CDR3 is TGTGCCAGCAGCTACCCGGGACAGAACTATGGCTACACCTTC. This encodes CASSYPGQNYGYTF.

The rearrangement joins TRBV23-1 to TRBJ2-6, with 7 nucleotides matching TRBD2. TRBV23-1 is noted as an ORF with a role that remains uncertain. CDR3 length: 15 amino acids. This CDR3 reads CAQRGEPSGANVLTF. The DNA for the CDR3 is TGCGCGCAACGGGGGGAGCCATCTGGGGCCAACGTCCTGACTTTC.

A single count supports this clone. The chain uses TRBV30 and TRBJ1-3; possible D gene TRBD1, 5 bases. CDR1 is GTSNPN, CDR2 SVGIG, per germline (reference sequence). V gave up 4 bases and J gave up 4 bases, with 29 bases separating them. CDR3 length equals 19 residues. The CDR3 region is CAWTPPFSPHRIGGNTIYF. For the CDR3, the DNA is TGTGCCTGGACCCCGCCCTTCTCCCCCCACAGGATCGGGGGAAACACCATATATTTT.

The V gene is TRBV7-3, the J gene TRBJ2-1; D might be TRBD2 (5 bases). Germline CDR1 is SGHTA and CDR2 is FQGTGA. V was shortened by 2 bases and J by 7 bases, with 12 bases between the two germline ends. This CDR3 spans 14 amino acids. This CDR3 is CASSLLGGLNEQFF. The CDR3 nucleotides are TGTGCCAGCAGCTTACTTGGCGGACTGAATGAGCAGTTCTTC.

This clone was found once. The gene calls are TRBV7-9 and TRBJ2-3; TRBD2 agrees at 7 bases. V shed 5 bases and J 2 bases; nucleotides not matched to a gene: 13. CDR1 is SEHNR, CDR2 FQNEAQ, per germline (reference sequence). The CDR3 totals 17 residues. The CDR3 sequence: CASSPAVGGSATDTQYF. DNA for the CDR3: TGTGCCAGCAGCCCCGCGGTGGGGGGGTCGGCCACAGATACGCAGTATTTT.

This chain joins TRBV27 and TRBJ2-6, with 8 bases matching TRBD1. Losses at the gene ends were 0 bases for V and 2 bases for J; bases not matched to a gene: 9. The CDR3 covers 19 residues. Germline V lookup: CDR1 MNHEY, CDR2 SMNVEV (reference sequence). The CDR3 nucleotides read TGTGCCAGCAGTTTATCCCGGACAGGGTTGATCGCTGGGGCCAACGTCCTGACTTTC. Its protein product is CASSLSRTGLIAGANVLTF.

This clone has only one observation. The chain couples TRBV4-3 to TRBJ2-1, with 8 bases matching TRBD2. CDR1 is LGHNA and CDR2 is YSLEER in the germline V gene. The ends lost 0 bases at V and 2 bases at J; junction bases unmatched: 3. This CDR3 has 16 residues. The chain's CDR3 is CASSQDGGGTYNEQFF. DNA of the CDR3: TGCGCCAGCAGCCAAGACGGGGGGGGCACCTACAATGAGCAGTTCTTC.

The rearrangement links TRBV28 to TRBJ2-3; D might be TRBD1 (5 bases). With 2 bases removed from V and 0 bases from J, the gap between germline ends came to 9 bases. The CDR3 loop spans 15 amino acids. Germline V gene lookup returns CDR1 MDHEN and CDR2 SYDVKM. The CDR3 loop reads CASSLGAASTDTQYF. The CDR3 DNA is TGTGCCAGCAGTTTAGGGGCAGCCAGCACAGATACGCAGTATTTT.